This entry is about one T cell receptor (beta chain). Its specificity is unknown. RNA transcripts gave rise to amplified TCR beta CDR3 regions. HTBI primers were used for first-round RT-PCR of the TCR CDR3. TCRdb re-called the multiplex PCR reads through MiXCR, storing one row per CDR3 protein. In the table there are 150,000 or so distinct CDR3 sequences, around 21% of which are singletons. The data were taken from a study of T cells in Graves' hyperthyroidism and ophthalmopathy. Study-level points and caveats: A model built on 13 V-J features separated ophthalmopathy from stable hyperthyroidism.

This CDR3 spans 16 amino acids. CDR1 is KGHSH, CDR2 LQKENI, per germline. The ends lost 6 bases at V and 8 bases at J; junction bases unmatched: 12. V gene TRBV18 combines with J gene TRBJ2-1, with TRBD2 matching over 11 bases. The clonotype was recovered from a woman in her forties or fifties with Graves' hyperthyroidism that later progressed to Graves' ophthalmopathy. Sequenced input: blood. CDR3 sequence (DNA): TGTGCCAGCTCGCCCTCCCGGACTAGCGGGTTGTATGAGCAGTTCTTC. Translation gives CASSPSRTSGLYEQFF.